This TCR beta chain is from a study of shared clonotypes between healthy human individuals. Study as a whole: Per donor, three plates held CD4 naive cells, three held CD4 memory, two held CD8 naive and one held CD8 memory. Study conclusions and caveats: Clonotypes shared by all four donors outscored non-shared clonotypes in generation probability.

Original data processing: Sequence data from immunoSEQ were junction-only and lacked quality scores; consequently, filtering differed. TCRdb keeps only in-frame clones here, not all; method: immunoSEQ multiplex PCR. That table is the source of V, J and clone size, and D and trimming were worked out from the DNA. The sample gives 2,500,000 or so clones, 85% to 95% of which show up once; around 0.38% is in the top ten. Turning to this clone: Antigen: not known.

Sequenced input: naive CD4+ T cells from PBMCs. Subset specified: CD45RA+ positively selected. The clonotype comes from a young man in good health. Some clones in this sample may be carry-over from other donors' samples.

CDR3 in amino acids: CASSPGRGNRTYNEQFF. The CDR3 DNA follows: TGTGCCAGCAGTCCCGGCCGGGGCAACCGCACCTACAATGAGCAGTTCTTC. V is TRBV28 and J is TRBJ2-1; D possibly matches TRBD1 or TRBD2 (5 bases each). The germline gives CDR1 MDHEN, CDR2 SYDVKM. V was pared by 5 bases and J by 2 bases, with 19 bases between. The CDR3 totals 17 residues.